The 21 T cell receptor beta chains presented below share a single source sample, sequenced in a study of beta chain features in type 1 diabetes (dated by TCRdb to 2016 to 2018). Library construction relied on the immunoSEQ multiplex PCR assay. The entire isolated RNA was reverse transcribed using the High Capacity cDNA Reverse Transcription Kit, and thus expressed TCRB transcripts were sequenced. TCRdb holds this immuneACCESS table with in-frame rearrangements only. Some clones are missing; in checked studies, unresolved V genes explain under half, and the rest has no known cause. The sample table lists 400,000 to 500,000 clones, around 14% of them with a count of one. Jointly, the top ten make up 0.035% to 0.045% of the sample. Source material: naive CD4+ T cells from blood. This specimen's cell subset or site label, per the study, means: true naive CD4+ T cells. The receptor source for this set is a man aged 30 to 45 in good health.

This sequence joins TRBV29-1 and TRBJ2-5; TRBD1 might be the D (6 bases). V lost 5 bases, J lost 7 bases, and 14 bases lay in between. This CDR3 spans 12 amino acids. From germline, CDR1 is SQVTM and CDR2 ANQGSEA. The CDR3 here is CSVTGLGRTQYF. CDR3 nucleotides: TGCAGCGTTACAGGGTTGGGTCGGACCCAGTACTTC.

Written as DNA, the CDR3 is TGTGCCAGCAGTTTTCAGACCAGACAAGGGGAGACCCAGTACTTC. This encodes CASSFQTRQGETQYF. V and J are TRBV6-6 and TRBJ2-5; D uncertain. This CDR3 has 15 amino acids. Germline V gene data show CDR1 as MNHNY and CDR2 as SVGAGI (reference sequence). V was clipped by 4 bases and J by 5 bases, with 17 bases between them.

The chain is built from TRBV7-8 and TRBJ2-7; 9 bases fit TRBD2. Germline V gene sequence: CDR1 SGHVS, CDR2 FQNEAQ. J was trimmed by 3 bases and V by 2 bases; bases with no gene match: 11. This CDR3 spans 17 amino acids. This CDR3 reads CASSLTAYSGSGYEQYV. The CDR3 DNA reads as TGTGCCAGCAGCTTAACCGCCTATAGCGGGAGTGGCTACGAGCAGTACGTC.

The V and J genes are TRBV5-6 and TRBJ2-6; weak D call: TRBD2 (5 bases). The CDR3 totals 18 residues. Germline lookup yields CDR1 SGHDT and CDR2 YYEEEE. Trimming took 3 bases from V and 2 from J, leaving 18 bases between them. The CDR3 protein is CASSWLFAGYAGANVLTF. The CDR3 DNA reads as TGTGCCAGCAGCTGGCTTTTCGCGGGCTACGCTGGGGCCAACGTCCTGACTTTC.

This clone has a handful of counts. The chain uses TRBV6-6 and TRBJ2-3; a possible D gene is TRBD2 (5 bases). The V end lost 2 bases, the J end lost 3 bases, and 12 bases lay between the germline ends. Germline CDR1 reads MNHNY; CDR2 reads SVGAGI (reference sequence). The CDR3 runs to 15 residues. CDR3 loop: CASSYRGPGTDTQYF. CDR3 DNA sequence: TGTGCCAGCAGTTACAGAGGCCCGGGAACAGATACGCAGTATTTT.

This clone was found a few times. The chain has TRBV7-9 and TRBJ2-3; 7 bases align to TRBD2. The germline CDR1 and CDR2 sequences are SEHNR and FQNEAQ (reference sequence). The junction had 6 bases not matched to a gene; V was cut back by 4 bases and J by 2 bases. This CDR3 has 15 amino acids. CDR3 coding DNA: TGTGCCAGCAGCTGGCTAGCGGTTACCACAGATACGCAGTATTTT. Protein: CASSWLAVTTDTQYF.

The J gene is TRBJ2-5, the V gene TRBV9; TRBD2 matches at 8 bases. In germline, CDR1 is SGDLS, CDR2 YYNGEE. V shed 6 bases, J shed 5 bases, and the junction held 9 bases outside the gene matches. The CDR3 is 14 residues long. CDR3 loop: CASTPRGGEETQYF. The DNA of the CDR3 is TGTGCCAGCACCCCCCGGGGGGGGGAGGAGACCCAGTACTTC.

The chain combines TRBV30 with TRBJ1-5, with D tentatively TRBD1 (5 bases). Germline-derived CDR1 and CDR2 are GTSNPN and SVGIG (reference sequence). Trimming pared 2 bases from V and 5 bases from J, leaving 10 bases between. The CDR3 runs to 13 residues. CDR3 protein: CAWSTQGHQPQHF. The CDR3 bases are TGTGCCTGGAGTACTCAGGGACATCAGCCCCAGCATTTT.

On this clone: Other DNA variants within this sample encode the same CDR3. The chain employs TRBV30 and TRBJ2-5; TRBD1 might be the D (6 bases). Trimming shortened V by 1 base and J by 4 bases, and 7 bases separated the two germline ends. CDR3 length equals 12 residues. Germline CDR1 and CDR2: GTSNPN and SVGIG (reference sequence). In DNA form, the CDR3 reads TGTGCCTGGAGTGCCAGGGGAGAGACCCAGTACTTC. It is translated as CAWSARGETQYF.

The chain recombines TRBV13 with TRBJ1-6; no clear D gene. There are 12 residues in the CDR3. Germline CDR1 is PRHDT and CDR2 is FYEKMQ (reference sequence). The V end lost 3 bases, the J end lost 7 bases, and 4 bases lay between the germline ends. The CDR3 sequence is CASSFSNSPLHF. CDR3 DNA sequence: TGTGCCAGCAGCTTTTCAAATTCACCCCTCCACTTT.

This clone was counted between two and nine times. The CDR3, as DNA: TGTGCCAGCAGCGTAGATGGGCCAGATACGCAGTATTTT. Amino acid sequence: CASSVDGPDTQYF. The chain uses TRBV9 and TRBJ2-3; the D is unclear. Per germline, CDR1 SGDLS and CDR2 YYNGEE. This CDR3 is built from 13 residues. Trimming pared 0 bases from V and 4 bases from J, leaving 6 bases between. Variable domain in full (rest from reference TRBV9 and TRBJ2-3): DSGVTQTPKHLITATGQRVTLRCSPRSGDLSVYWYQQSLDQGLQFLIQYYNGEERAKGNILERFSAQQFPDLHSELNLSSLELGDSALYFCASSVDGPDTQYFGPGTRLTVL.

This clone appeared a few times. The gene calls are TRBV30 and TRBJ1-2; D unclear. The CDR3 covers 12 residues. V shed 5 bases and J shed 5 bases, with 12 bases lying between them. Germline-derived CDR1 and CDR2 are GTSNPN and SVGIG (reference sequence). CDR3 protein: CAWDSGSYGYTF. The DNA of the CDR3 is TGTGCCTGGGATAGCGGTTCGTATGGCTACACCTTC.

V is TRBV25-1 and J is TRBJ2-3; 8 nucleotides match TRBD2. V lost 5 bases, J lost 5 bases, and 9 bases stayed unmatched. Germline CDR1 is MGHDK and CDR2 is SYGVNS. The length of the CDR3 is 15 residues. The CDR3 loop is CASSKRGLSGDTQYF. CDR3 DNA sequence: TGTGCCAGCAGTAAGCGGGGGTTGAGTGGAGATACGCAGTATTTT.

The chain has TRBV7-4 and TRBJ2-7, with 7 positions matching TRBD1. Germline CDR1 reads SGHVT; CDR2 reads SQSDAQ. CDR3 length: 16 residues. The CDR3, as DNA: TGTGCCAGCAGCTCGCCCGACAGGGTCTGTCCCTACGAGCAGCACGTC. It is translated as CASSSPDRVCPYEQHV.

The chain couples TRBV11-2 to TRBJ2-7; 8 bases align to TRBD2. The CDR3 loop spans 16 amino acids. Germline lookup yields CDR1 SGHAT and CDR2 FQNNGV. Losses at the gene ends were 5 bases for V and 0 bases for J; bases not matched to a gene: 9. Here the CDR3 DNA reads TGTGCCAGCAGCACCCTGACTAGCGTTAGCTCCTACGAGCAGTACTTC. This sequence encodes CASSTLTSVSSYEQYF.

This clone was detected only a few times. This chain joins TRBV2 and TRBJ2-7, with D perhaps matching TRBD2 (6 bases). The CDR3 consists of 15 residues. The V gene lost 1 base and the J gene lost 2 bases, with 12 bases spanning the gap. Germline V lookup: CDR1 SNHLY, CDR2 FYNNEI. The CDR3 nucleotides read TGTGCCAGCAGTGAAGGAGAAAGCGGGCCCTACGAGCAGTACTTC. Protein: CASSEGESGPYEQYF. The variable domain in full, completed from reference TRBV2 and TRBJ2-7, reads EPEVTQTPSHQVTQMGQEVILRCVPISNHLYFYWYRQILGQKVEFLVSFYNNEISEKSEIFDDQFSVERPDGSNFTLKIRSTKLEDSAMYFCASSEGESGPYEQYFGPGTRLTVT.

The V gene is TRBV7-2, the J gene TRBJ2-7, with a tentative D call TRBD1 (6 bases). Trimming left V 1 base short and J 4 bases short, with 14 bases between. The germline gives CDR1 SGHTA, CDR2 FQGNSA. CDR3 length equals 15 residues. The CDR3 region has the DNA TGTGCCAGCAGCTTAGTAGCTGGACAGATATACGAGCAGTACTTC. Translation: CASSLVAGQIYEQYF.

The chain combines TRBV18 with TRBJ2-2; 8 bases map to TRBD2. The germline V gene has CDR1 KGHSH and CDR2 LQKENI. The CDR3 totals 16 residues. Germline trimming cut 2 bases from V and 2 bases from J; bases unmatched to any gene: 4. Here the CDR3 reads CASSPLSGGNTGELFF. For the CDR3, the DNA is TGTGCCAGCTCACCATTGAGCGGGGGAAACACCGGGGAGCTGTTTTTT.

The chain joins TRBV7-9 to TRBJ2-2; a weak D match, TRBD2 (6 bases). The CDR3 has 14 residues. With 4 bases removed from V and 6 bases from J, the gap between germline ends came to 12 bases. The V gene's germline CDR1 is SEHNR and CDR2 FQNEAQ (reference sequence). CDR3 in DNA: TGTGCCAGCAGCTCGACTAGTATCTCCGGGGAGCTGTTTTTT. This translates into CASSSTSISGELFF.

J is TRBJ2-2 and V is TRBV4-3; 7 bases are a match to TRBD1. The ends lost 0 bases at V and 6 bases at J; junction bases unmatched: 7. CDR1 and CDR2 (germline): LGHNA, YSLEER. CDR3 length: 16 residues. The CDR3 DNA reads TGCGCCAGCAGCCAAGATAGGGACAGACGCCCCGGGGAGCTGTTTTTT. Translated: CASSQDRDRRPGELFF.

This clone occurred a few times. The rearrangement links TRBV7-2 to TRBJ2-1; TRBD2 matches 8 bases. With V trimmed by 1 base and J by 0 bases, 2 bases remained unmatched. Germline-derived CDR1 and CDR2 are SGHTA and FQGNSA. This CDR3 is 16 amino acids long. The chain's CDR3 is CASSLVTSGSYNEQFF. The CDR3 bases are TGTGCCAGCAGCTTAGTCACTAGCGGCTCCTACAATGAGCAGTTCTTC.